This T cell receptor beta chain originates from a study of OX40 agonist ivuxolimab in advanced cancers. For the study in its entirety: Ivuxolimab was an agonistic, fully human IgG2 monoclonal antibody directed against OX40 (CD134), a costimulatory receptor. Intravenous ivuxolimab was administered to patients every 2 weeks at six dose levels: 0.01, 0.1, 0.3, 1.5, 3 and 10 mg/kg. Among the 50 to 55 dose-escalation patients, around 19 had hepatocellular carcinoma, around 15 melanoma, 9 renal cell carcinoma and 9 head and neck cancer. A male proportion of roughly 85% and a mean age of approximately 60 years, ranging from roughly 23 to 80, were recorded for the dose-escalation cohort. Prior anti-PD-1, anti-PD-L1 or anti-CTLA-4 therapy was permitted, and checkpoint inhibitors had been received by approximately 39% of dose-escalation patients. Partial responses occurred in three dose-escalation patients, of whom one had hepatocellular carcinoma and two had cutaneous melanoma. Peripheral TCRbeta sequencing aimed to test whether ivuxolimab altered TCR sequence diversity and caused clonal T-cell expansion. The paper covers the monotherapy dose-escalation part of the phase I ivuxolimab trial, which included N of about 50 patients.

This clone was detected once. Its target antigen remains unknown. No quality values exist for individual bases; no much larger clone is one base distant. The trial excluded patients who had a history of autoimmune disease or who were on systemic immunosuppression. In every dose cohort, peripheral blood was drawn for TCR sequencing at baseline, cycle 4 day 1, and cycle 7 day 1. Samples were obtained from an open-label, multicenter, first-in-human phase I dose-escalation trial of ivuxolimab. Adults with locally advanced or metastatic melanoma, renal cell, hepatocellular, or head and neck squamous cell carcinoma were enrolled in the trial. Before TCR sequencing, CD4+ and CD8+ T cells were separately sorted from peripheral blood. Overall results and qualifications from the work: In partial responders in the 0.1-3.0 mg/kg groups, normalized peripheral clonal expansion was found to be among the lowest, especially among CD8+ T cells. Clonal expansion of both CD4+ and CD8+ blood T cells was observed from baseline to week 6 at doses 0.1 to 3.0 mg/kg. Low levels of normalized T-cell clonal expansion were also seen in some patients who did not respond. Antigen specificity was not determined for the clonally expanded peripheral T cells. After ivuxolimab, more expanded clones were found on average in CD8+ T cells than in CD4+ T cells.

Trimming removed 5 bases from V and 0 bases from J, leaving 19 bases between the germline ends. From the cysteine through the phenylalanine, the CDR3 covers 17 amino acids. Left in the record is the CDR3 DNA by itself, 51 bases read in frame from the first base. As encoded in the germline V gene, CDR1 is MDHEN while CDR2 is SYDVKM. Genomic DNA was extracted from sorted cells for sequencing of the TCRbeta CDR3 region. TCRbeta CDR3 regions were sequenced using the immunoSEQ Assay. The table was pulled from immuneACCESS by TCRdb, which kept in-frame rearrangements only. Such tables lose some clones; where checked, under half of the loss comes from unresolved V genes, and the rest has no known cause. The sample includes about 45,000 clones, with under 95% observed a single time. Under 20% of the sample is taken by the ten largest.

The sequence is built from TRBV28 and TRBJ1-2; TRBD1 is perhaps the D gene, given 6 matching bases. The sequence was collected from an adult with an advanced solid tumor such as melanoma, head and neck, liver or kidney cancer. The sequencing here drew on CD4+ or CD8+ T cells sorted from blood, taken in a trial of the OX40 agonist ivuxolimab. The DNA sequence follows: TGTGCCAGCAGTACCCTGGACAGCTTAGGTCCTAACTATGGCTACACCTTC. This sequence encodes CASSTLDSLGPNYGYTF.